This T cell receptor (beta chain) was sequenced for a study of T cells after yellow fever vaccination. Template switching by 5'RACE produced TCR cDNA, adding a universal primer site and UMIs. TCRdb re-called the 5' RACE reads through MiXCR, storing one row per CDR3 protein. The sample includes approximately 180,000 distinct CDR3 sequences, roughly 6.2% of them seen just once. This clonotype came up a few times. Its antigen is unidentified. Overall study results and limits: Although the secondary response was weaker, it peaked faster, at day 5 versus 15. Booster samples showed a return of most primary-vaccination clones (under 98% CD4, over 70% CD8). Relatively few clonotypes were ones that appeared in both CD4 and CD8 compartments.

CDR1 and CDR2 from the germline V gene are LGHNA and YSLEER. With 1 base removed from V and 4 bases from J, the gap between germline ends came to 10 bases. The CDR3 consists of 14 residues. The sample in question was CD4+ T cells sorted from PBMCs, obtained on the day of the first yellow fever vaccination. J is TRBJ1-1 and V is TRBV4-3; no clear D. The TCR was taken from a man younger than 30 who received the YFV17D yellow fever vaccine. The chain's CDR3 is CASSQGGRSTEAFF. In DNA form, the CDR3 reads TGCGCCAGCAGCCAAGGAGGGCGTTCCACTGAAGCTTTCTTT.